This T cell receptor beta chain was observed in a study of metastatic and nonmetastatic thyroid tumors. Study-level information: Repertoire comparison spanned blood and tumor or nodule tissue of malignant and benign thyroid patients. Study-level findings and limits: The reported finding was significantly higher TCR beta diversity in malignant thyroid tumors relative to benign nodules, in blood and tumor.

Per the original methods: It was from CDR3 differences across clinicopathological groups that a distant-metastasis classifier for papillary thyroid cancer was built. TCRdb re-analyzed the PCR reads using MiXCR. TCRdb, not the authors, supplied the V and J calls. The data show approximately 28,000 clones, roughly 17% seen once. All patients were treatment-naive before thyroid surgery. Worth noting for this clone: Its antigen is not identified. One end of the junction fails to match germline, which may point to a read error.

This CDR3 spans 15 amino acids. Per germline, CDR1 SGHTA and CDR2 FQGNSA. The sequence came from a male donor with papillary thyroid cancer or a benign thyroid nodule (not recorded which). Some clones in this sample may be carry-over from other donors' samples. The sequencing input was blood. The chain employs TRBV7-2 and TRBJ2-2, with TRBD1 matching over 7 bases. CDR3 DNA: TGTGCCAGCAGCGTGGCAGGGGGAGTCACCAGGGAGCTGTTTTTT. Translated: CASSVAGGVTRELFF.